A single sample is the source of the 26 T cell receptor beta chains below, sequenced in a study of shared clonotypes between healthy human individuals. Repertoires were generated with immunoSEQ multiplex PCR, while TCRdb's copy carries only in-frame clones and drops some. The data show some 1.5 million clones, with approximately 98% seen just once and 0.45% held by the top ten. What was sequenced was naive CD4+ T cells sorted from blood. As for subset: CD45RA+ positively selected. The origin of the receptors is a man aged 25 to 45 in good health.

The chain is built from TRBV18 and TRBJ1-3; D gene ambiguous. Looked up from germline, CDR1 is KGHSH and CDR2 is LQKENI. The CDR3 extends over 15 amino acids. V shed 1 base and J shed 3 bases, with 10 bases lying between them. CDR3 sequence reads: CASSPRGPNGNTIYF. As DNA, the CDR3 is TGTGCCAGCTCACCACGGGGTCCGAATGGAAACACCATATATTTT.

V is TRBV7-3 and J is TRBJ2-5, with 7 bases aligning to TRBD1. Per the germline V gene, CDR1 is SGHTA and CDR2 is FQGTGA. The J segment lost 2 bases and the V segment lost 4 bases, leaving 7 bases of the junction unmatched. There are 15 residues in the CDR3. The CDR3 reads CASSYQTGIQETQYF. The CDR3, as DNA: TGTGCCAGCAGCTACCAGACAGGGATACAAGAGACCCAGTACTTC.

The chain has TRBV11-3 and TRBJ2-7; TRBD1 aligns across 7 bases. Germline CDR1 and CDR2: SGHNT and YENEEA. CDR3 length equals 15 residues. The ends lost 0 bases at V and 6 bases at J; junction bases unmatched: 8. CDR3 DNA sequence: TGTGCCAGCAGCTTAGAGACAGGGATTCAGGGCGAGCAGTACTTC. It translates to CASSLETGIQGEQYF. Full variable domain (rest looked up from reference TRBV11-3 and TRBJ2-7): EAGVVQSPRYKIIEKKQPVAFWCNPISGHNTLYWYLQNLGQGPELLIRYENEEAVDDSQLPKDRFSAERLKGVDSTLKIQPAELGDSAVYLCASSLETGIQGEQYFGPGTRLTVT.

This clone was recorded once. The CDR3 here is CASRVTGGAETQYF. The CDR3 DNA sequence: TGCGCCAGCAGGGTTACCGGGGGGGCAGAGACCCAGTACTTC. The chain joins TRBV5-1 to TRBJ2-5, with 8 nucleotides matching TRBD2. This CDR3 spans 14 amino acids. Germline values: CDR1 SGHRS, CDR2 YFSETQ. J lost 4 bases, V lost 5 bases, and 7 bases had no gene match.

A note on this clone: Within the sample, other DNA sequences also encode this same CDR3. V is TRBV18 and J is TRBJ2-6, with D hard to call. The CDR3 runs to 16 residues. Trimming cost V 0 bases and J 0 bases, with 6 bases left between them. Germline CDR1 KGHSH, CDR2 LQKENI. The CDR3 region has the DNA TGTGCCAGCTCACCACCGACGAGCTCTGGGGCCAACGTCCTGACTTTC. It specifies CASSPPTSSGANVLTF.

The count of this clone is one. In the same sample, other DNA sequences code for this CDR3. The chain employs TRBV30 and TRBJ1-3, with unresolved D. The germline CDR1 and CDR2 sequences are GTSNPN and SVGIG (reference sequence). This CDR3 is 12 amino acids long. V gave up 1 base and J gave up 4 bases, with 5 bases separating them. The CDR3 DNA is TGTGCCTGGAGTGGGGGAGGAAACACCATATATTTT. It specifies CAWSGGGNTIYF.

The CDR3 reads CASSGTSGRLTQYF. Written as DNA, the CDR3 is TGTGCCAGCAGCGGGACTAGCGGGAGACTGACGCAGTATTTT. The rearrangement joins TRBV11-2 to TRBJ2-3, with 14 nucleotides matching TRBD2. V was pared by 5 bases and J by 9 bases, with 4 bases of the junction left unmatched. Germline CDR1 SGHAT, CDR2 FQNNGV. This CDR3 comprises 14 residues.

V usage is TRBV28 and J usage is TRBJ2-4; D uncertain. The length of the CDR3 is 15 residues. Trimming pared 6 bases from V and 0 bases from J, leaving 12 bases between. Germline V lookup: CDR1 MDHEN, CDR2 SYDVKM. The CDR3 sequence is CASSQTQLAKNIQYF. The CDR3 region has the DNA TGTGCCAGCAGCCAGACACAGTTAGCCAAAAACATTCAGTACTTC. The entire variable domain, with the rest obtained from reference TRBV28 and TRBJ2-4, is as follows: DVKVTQSSRYLVKRTGEKVFLECVQDMDHENMFWYRQDPGLGLRLIYFSYDVKMKEKGDIPEGYSVSREKKERFSLILESASTNQTSMYLCASSQTQLAKNIQYFGAGTRLSVL.

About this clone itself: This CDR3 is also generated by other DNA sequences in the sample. DNA of the CDR3: TGTGCCAGCAGCGTAGGGAAAGGCGCGAACACCGGGGAGCTGTTTTTT. Encoded protein: CASSVGKGANTGELFF. The chain joins TRBV9 to TRBJ2-2; no clear D gene. This CDR3 region has 16 residues. From germline, CDR1 is SGDLS and CDR2 YYNGEE. Trimming took 0 bases from V and 0 from J, leaving 9 bases between them.

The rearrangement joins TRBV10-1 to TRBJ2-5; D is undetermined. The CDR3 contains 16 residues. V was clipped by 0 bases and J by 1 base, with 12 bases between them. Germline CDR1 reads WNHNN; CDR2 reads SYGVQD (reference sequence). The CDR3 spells CASSESVKGGQETQYF. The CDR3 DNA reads TGCGCCAGCAGTGAGTCGGTGAAGGGTGGCCAAGAGACCCAGTACTTC.

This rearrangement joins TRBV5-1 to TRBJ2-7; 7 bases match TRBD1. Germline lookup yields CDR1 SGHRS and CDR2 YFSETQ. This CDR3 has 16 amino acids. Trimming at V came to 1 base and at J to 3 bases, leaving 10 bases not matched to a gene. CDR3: CASSLHRGPAHYEQYF. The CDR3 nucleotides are TGCGCCAGCAGCTTGCACAGGGGTCCGGCTCACTACGAGCAGTACTTC.

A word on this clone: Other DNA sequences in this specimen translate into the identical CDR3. The DNA for the CDR3 is TGTGCCAGCAGTTACTCTTGGGGCAATCAGCCCCAGCATTTT. Protein: CASSYSWGNQPQHF. This chain uses TRBV6-5 with TRBJ1-5; D remains ambiguous. CDR1 is MNHEY, CDR2 SVGAGI, per germline. This CDR3 spans 14 amino acids. V was cut by 0 bases and J by 2 bases, with 5 bases left in between.

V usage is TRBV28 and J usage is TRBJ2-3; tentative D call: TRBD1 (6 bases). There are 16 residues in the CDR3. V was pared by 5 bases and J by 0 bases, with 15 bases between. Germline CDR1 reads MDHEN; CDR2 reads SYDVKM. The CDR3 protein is CASSPTGTPSTDTQYF. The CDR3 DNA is TGTGCCAGCAGTCCTACCGGGACACCGAGCACAGATACGCAGTATTTT.

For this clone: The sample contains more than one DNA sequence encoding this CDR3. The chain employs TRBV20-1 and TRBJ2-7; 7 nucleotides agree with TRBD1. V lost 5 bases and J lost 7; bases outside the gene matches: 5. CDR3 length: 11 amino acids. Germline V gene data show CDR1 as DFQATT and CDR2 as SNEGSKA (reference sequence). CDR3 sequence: CSAQGVSEQYF. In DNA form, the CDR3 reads TGCAGTGCTCAGGGGGTGAGTGAGCAGTACTTC.

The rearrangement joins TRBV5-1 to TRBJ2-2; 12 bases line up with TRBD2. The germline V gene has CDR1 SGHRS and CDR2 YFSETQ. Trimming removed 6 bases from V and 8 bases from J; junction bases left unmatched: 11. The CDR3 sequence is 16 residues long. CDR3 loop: CASTPYRTSGTGELFF. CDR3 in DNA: TGCGCCAGCACCCCCTATAGGACTAGCGGGACTGGGGAGCTGTTTTTT.

The CDR3 region is CASSFLGREQYF. Written as DNA, the CDR3 is TGTGCCAGCAGCTTTTTGGGGAGGGAGCAGTACTTC. The J gene is TRBJ2-7, the V gene TRBV7-2; possibly TRBD2 for D (6 bases). V lost 3 bases and J lost 7, with 10 bases in between. Germline assignment: CDR1 SGHTA and CDR2 FQGNSA. There are 12 residues in the CDR3.

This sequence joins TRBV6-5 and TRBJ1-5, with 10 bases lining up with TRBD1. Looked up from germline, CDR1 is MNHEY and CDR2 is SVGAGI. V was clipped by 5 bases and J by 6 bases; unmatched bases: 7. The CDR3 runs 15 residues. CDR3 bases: TGTGCCAGCAGTAAAGACAGGGGGCAGCCTCAGCCCCAGCATTTT. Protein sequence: CASSKDRGQPQPQHF.

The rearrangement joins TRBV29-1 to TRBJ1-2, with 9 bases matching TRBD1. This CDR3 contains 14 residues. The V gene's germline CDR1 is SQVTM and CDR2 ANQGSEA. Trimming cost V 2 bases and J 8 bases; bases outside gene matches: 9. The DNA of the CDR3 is TGCAGCGTTGAATGGTGGACAGGGGCTGACGGCTACACCTTC. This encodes CSVEWWTGADGYTF.

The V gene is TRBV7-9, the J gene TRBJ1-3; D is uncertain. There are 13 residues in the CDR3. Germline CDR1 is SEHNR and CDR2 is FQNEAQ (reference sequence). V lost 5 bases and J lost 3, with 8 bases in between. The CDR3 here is CASSPFLGNTIYF. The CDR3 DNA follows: TGTGCCAGCAGCCCTTTCCTTGGAAACACCATATATTTT.

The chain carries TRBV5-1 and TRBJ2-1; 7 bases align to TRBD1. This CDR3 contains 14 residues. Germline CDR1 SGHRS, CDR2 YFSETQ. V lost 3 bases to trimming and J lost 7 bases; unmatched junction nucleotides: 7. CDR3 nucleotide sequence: TGCGCCAGCAGCTCGACAGGGATGGAAAATGAGCAGTTCTTC. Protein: CASSSTGMENEQFF.

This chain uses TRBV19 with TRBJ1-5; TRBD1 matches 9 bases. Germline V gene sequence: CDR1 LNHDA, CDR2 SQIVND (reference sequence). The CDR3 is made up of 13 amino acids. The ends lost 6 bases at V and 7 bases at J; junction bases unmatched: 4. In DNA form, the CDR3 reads TGTGCCAGTAGAATGGACAGGGGACAGCCCCAGCATTTT. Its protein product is CASRMDRGQPQHF.

The CDR3 loop is CASSEFPSSYEQYF. The CDR3 DNA reads TGCGCCAGCAGTGAGTTCCCGAGCTCCTACGAGCAGTACTTC. The chain uses TRBV10-1 and TRBJ2-7; D remains ambiguous. Germline V gene lookup returns CDR1 WNHNN and CDR2 SYGVQD (reference sequence). The V end was cut by 1 base, the J end by 0 bases, with 7 bases between. This CDR3 is built from 14 residues.

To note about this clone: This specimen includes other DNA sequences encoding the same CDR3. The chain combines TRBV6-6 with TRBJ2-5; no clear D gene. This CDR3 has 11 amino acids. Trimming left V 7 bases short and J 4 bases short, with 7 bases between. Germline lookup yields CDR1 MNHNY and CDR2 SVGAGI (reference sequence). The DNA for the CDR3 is TGTGCCAGCAATCGCGGAGAGACCCAGTACTTC. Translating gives CASNRGETQYF.

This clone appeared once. CDR3 bases: TGCGCCAGCAGCTTGGCGGAGGTCGGGGGACAGCATCGGGCCGAGCAGTACTTC. Translation gives CASSLAEVGGQHRAEQYF. V gene TRBV5-1 combines with J gene TRBJ2-7; a possible D gene is TRBD1 (7 bases). This CDR3 is 18 amino acids long. Germline V lookup: CDR1 SGHRS, CDR2 YFSETQ. Trimming shortened V by 0 bases and J by 6 bases, and 25 bases separated the two germline ends.

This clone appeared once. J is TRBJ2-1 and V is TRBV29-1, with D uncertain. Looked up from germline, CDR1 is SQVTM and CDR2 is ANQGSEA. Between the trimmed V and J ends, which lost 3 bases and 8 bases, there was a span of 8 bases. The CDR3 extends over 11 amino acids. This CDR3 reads CSVDIGYEQFF. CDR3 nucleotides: TGCAGCGTTGACATCGGCTATGAGCAGTTCTTC.

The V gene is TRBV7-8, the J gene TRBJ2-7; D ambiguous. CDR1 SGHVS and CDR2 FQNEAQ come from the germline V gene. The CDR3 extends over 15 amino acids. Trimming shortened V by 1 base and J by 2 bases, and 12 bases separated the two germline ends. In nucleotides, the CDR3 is TGTGCCAGCAGCTTAGAGGGCCATGTGCCCTACGAGCAGTACTTC. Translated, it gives CASSLEGHVPYEQYF.